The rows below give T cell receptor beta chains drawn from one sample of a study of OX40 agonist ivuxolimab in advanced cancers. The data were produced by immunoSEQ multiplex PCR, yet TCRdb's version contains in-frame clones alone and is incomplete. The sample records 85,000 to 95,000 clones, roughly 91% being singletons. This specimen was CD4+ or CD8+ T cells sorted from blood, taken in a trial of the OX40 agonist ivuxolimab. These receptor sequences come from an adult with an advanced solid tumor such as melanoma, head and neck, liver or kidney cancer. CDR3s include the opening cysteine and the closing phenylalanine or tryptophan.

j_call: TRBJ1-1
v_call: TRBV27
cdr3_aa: CASSFRENTEAFF

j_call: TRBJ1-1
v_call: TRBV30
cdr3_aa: CAWRAGQGNTEAFF

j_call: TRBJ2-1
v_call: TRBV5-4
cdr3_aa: CASSLGGASGSNEQFF

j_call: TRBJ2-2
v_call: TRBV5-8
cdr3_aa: CASSWTGLYTGELFF

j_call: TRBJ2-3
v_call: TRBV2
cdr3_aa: CASREQTGGTGDTQYF

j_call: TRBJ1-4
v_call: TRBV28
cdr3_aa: CATHDGSFNEKLFF

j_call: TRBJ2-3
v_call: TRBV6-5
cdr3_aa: CASSYSGVTDTQYF

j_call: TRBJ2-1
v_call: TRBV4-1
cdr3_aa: CASSQDREGTGVFF

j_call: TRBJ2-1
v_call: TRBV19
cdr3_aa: CASSIGGRVGEQFF

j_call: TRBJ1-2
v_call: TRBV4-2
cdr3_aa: CASSQSDRGYGYTF

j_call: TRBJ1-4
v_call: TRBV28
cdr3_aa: CASGPIGATNEKLFF

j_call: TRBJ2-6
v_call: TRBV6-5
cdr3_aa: CASSYPSRSGANVLTF

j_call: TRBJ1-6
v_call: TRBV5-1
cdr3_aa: CASSNGQGSSPLHF

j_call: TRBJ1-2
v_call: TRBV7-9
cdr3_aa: CASSGRGAIYGYTF

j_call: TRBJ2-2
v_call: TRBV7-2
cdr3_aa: CASSLGLAQGGELFF

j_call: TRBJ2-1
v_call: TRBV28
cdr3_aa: CASSLSPQPNEQFF

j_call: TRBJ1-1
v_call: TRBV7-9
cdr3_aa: CASTIMVNTEAFF

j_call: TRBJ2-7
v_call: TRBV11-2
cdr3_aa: CASSPGTGGISYEQYF

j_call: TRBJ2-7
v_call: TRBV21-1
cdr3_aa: CASSNLFAGVRYEQYF

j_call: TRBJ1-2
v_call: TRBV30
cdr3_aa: CAWRTTGVVGYTF

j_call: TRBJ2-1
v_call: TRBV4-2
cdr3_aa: CASSQEGDSYNEQFF

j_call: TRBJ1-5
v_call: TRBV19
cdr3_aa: CASSIREGGQPQHF

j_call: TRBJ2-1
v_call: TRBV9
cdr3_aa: CASSVAAGGEQFF

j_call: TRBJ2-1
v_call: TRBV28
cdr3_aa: CASRSLAGGPYNEQFF